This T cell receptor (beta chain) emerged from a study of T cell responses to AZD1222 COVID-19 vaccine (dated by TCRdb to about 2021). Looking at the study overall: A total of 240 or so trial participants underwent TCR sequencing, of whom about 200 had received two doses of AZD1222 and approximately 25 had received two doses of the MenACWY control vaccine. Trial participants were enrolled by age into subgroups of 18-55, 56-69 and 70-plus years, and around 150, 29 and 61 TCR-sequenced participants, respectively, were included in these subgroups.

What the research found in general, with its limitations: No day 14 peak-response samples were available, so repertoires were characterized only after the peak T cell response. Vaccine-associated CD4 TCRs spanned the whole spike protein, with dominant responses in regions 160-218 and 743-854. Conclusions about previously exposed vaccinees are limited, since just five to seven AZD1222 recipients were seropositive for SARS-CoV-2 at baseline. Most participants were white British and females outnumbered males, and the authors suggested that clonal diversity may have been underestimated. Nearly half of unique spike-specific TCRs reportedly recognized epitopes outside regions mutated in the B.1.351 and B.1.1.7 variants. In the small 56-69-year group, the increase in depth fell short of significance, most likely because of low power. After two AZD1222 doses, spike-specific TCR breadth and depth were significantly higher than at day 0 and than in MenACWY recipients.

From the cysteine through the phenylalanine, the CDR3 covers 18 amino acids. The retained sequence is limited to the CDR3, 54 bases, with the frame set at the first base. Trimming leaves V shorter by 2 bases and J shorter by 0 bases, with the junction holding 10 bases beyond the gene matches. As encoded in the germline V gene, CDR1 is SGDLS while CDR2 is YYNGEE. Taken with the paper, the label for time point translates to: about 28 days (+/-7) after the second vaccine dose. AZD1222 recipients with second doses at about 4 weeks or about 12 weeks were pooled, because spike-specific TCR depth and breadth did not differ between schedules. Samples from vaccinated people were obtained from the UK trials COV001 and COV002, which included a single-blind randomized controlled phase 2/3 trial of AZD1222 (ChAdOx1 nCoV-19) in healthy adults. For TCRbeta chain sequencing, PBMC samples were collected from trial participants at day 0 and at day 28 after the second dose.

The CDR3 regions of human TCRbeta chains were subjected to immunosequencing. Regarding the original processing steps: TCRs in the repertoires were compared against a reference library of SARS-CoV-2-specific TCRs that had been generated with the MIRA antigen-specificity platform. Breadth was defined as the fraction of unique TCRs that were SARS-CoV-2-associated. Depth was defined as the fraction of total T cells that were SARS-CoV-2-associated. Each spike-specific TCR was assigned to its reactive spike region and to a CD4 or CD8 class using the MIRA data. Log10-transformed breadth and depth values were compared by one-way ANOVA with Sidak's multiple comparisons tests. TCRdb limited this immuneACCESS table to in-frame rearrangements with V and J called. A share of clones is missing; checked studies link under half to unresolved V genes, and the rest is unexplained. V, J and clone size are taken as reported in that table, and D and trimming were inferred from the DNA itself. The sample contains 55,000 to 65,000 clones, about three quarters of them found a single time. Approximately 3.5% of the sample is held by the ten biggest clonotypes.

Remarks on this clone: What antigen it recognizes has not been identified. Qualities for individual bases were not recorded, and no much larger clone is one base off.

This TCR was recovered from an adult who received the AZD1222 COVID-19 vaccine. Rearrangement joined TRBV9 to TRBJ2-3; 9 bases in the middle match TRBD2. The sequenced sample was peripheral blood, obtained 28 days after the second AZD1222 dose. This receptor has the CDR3 CASSVRSGGLLSTDTQYF. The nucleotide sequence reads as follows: TGTGCCAGCAGCGTCAGAAGCGGGGGGTTGCTTAGCACAGATACGCAGTATTTT.